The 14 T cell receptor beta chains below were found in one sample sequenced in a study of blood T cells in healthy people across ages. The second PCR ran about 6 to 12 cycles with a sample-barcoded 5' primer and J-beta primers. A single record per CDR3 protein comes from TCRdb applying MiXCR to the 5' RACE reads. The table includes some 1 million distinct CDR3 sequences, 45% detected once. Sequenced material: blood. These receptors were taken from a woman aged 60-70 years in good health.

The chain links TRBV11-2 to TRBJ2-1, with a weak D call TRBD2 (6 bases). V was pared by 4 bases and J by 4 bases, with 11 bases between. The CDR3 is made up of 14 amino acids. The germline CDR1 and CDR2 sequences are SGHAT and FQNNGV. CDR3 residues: CASSSGEFYNEQFF. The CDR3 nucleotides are TGTGCCAGCAGCTCGGGAGAATTTTACAATGAGCAGTTCTTC.

The CDR3 loop is CASSYRGPRYEQYF. CDR3 in DNA: TGTGCCAGCAGTTACAGGGGGCCTCGCTACGAGCAGTACTTC. The chain employs TRBV6-2 or TRBV6-3 and TRBJ2-7; 7 bases match TRBD1. There are 14 residues in the CDR3. Trimming cost V 2 bases and J 3 bases; bases outside gene matches: 4. Germline V gene lookup returns CDR1 MNHEY and CDR2 SVGEGT.

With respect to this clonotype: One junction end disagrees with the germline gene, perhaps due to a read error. The CDR3 coding sequence is TGTGCCAGCAGTTTGGCCGGTAATGGAAAACTGTTTTTT. Its protein product is CASSLAGNGKLFF. V and J are TRBV12-3 or TRBV12-4 and TRBJ1-4; D gene uncertain. This CDR3 contains 13 residues.

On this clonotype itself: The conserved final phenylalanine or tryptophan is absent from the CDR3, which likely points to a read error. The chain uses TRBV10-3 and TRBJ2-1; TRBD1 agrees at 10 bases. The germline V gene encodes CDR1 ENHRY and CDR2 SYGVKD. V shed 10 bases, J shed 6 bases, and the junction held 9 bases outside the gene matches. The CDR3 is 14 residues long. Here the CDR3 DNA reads TGTGCCAGCCAGGGGGGACAGGGGTCCAATGAGCAGTTCTTA. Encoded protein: CASQGGQGSNEQFL.

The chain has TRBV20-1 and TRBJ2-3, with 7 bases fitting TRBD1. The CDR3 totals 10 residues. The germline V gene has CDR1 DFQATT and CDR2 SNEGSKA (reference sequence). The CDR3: CRQGTDTQYF. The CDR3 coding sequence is TGCAGACAGGGGACAGATACGCAGTATTTT.

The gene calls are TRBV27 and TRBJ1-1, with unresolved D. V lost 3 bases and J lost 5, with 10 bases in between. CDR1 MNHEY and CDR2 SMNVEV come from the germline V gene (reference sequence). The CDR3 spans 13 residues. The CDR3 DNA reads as TGTGCCAGCAGTTTCAACCAAGGGACTGAAGCTTTCTTT. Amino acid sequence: CASSFNQGTEAFF.

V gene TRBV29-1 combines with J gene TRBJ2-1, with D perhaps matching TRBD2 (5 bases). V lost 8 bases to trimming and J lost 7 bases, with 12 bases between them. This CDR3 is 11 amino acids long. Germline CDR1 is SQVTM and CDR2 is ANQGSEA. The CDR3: CSSRTGNEQFF. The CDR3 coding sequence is TGCAGCTCCAGGACGGGAAATGAGCAGTTCTTC.

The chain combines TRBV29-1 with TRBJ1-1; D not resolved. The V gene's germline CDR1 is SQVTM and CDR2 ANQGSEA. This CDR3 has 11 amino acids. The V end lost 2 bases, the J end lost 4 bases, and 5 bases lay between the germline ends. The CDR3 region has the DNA TGCAGCGTTGAACTGGTCACTGAAGCTTTCTTT. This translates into CSVELVTEAFF.

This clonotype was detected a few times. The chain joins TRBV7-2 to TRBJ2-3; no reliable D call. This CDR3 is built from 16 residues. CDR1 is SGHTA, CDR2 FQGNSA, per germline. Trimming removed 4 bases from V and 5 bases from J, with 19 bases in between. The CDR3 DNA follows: TGTGCCAGCAGCTCTAAAACCCCGGCTAATGGAGATACGCAGTATTTT. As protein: CASSSKTPANGDTQYF.

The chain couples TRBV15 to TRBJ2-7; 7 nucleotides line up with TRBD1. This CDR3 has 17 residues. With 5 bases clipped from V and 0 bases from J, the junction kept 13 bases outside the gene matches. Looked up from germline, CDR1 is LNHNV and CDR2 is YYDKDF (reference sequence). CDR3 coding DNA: TGTGCCACCAGCGATGCCCTCATGACAGGGAACTCCTACGAGCAGTACTTC. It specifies CATSDALMTGNSYEQYF.

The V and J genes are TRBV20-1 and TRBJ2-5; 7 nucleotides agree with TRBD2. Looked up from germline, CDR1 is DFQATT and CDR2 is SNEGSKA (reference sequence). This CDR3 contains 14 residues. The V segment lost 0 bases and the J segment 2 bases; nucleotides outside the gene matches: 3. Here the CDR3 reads CSAREAGRQETQYF. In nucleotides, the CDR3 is TGCAGTGCTAGAGAAGCGGGACGACAAGAGACCCAGTACTTC.

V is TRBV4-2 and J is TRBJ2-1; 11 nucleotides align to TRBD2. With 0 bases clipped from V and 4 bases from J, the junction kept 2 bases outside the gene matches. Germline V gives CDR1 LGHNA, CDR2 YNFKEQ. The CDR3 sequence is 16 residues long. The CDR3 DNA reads TGTGCCAGCAGCCAAGAAGGGACTAGCGGTTACAATGAGCAGTTCTTC. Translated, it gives CASSQEGTSGYNEQFF.

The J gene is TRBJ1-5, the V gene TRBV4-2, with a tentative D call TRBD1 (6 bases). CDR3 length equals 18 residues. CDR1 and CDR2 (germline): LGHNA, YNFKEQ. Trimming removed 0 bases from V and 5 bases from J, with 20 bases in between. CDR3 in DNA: TGTGCCAGCAGCCAAGATTGGCCCCCCAGGGGTTCGGATCAGCCCCAGCATTTT. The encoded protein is CASSQDWPPRGSDQPQHF.

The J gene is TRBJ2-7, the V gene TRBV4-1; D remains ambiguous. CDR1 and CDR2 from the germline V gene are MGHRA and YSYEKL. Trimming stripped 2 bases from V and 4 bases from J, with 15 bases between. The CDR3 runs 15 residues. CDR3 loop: CASSQPPARVYEQYF. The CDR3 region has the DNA TGCGCCAGCAGCCAACCCCCCGCCCGGGTTTACGAGCAGTACTTC.